The T cell receptor (beta chain) under discussion was sequenced for a study of blood T cell repertoires in COVID-19. The wider study: The United States, Italy and Spain were the sources of the acute and convalescent COVID-19 samples.

V gave up 1 base and J gave up 4 bases, with 10 bases separating them. CDR3 length equals 14 residues. The germline gives CDR1 MNHEY, CDR2 SVGAGI. TCRdb keeps only in-frame clones here, not all; method: immunoSEQ multiplex PCR. The repertoire holds more than 450,000 clones, with approximately 90% as singletons. Clinical history as reported by participants underpinned cohort assignment. The TCR comes from a woman aged 18-29 years who had recovered from COVID-19. The chain joins TRBV6-5 to TRBJ1-1, with D perhaps TRBD1 (5 bases). The specimen sequenced was PBMCs or T cells enriched from blood (not recorded which). For the CDR3, the DNA is TGTGCCAGCAGTTACTTCGGGGGTGTCACTGAAGCTTTCTTT. It encodes CASSYFGGVTEAFF.